A single sample is the source of the 29 T cell receptor beta chains below, sequenced in a study of blood T cell repertoires in COVID-19. Generated by immunoSEQ multiplex PCR, the TCRdb table keeps only in-frame clones and is missing some. This sample has 200,000 to 250,000 clones; around nine tenths occur once, and the top ten carry under 2%. The specimen was peripheral blood. All receptors come from a woman between 55 and 75 years old who had recovered from COVID-19.

In its sample, this clone was seen a few times. The chain employs TRBV6-6 and TRBJ2-3; 12 bases fit TRBD2. CDR3 size: 16 residues. Germline lookup yields CDR1 MNHNY and CDR2 SVGAGI (reference sequence). The J segment lost 5 bases and the V segment lost 2 bases, leaving 5 bases of the junction unmatched. The CDR3 loop is CASSYPSGGAEDTQYF. The CDR3 DNA is TGTGCCAGCAGTTACCCTAGCGGGGGGGCCGAAGATACGCAGTATTTT.

The CDR3 here is CASSQRTGLDEQYF. The CDR3 DNA reads TGTGCCAGCAGCCAACGGACAGGGCTCGACGAGCAGTACTTC. This chain uses TRBV28 with TRBJ2-7; TRBD1 matches at 8 bases. J was trimmed by 5 bases and V by 6 bases; bases with no gene match: 9. Per germline, CDR1 MDHEN and CDR2 SYDVKM. This CDR3 spans 14 amino acids.

This clone was seen a handful of times. This chain links TRBV5-1 with TRBJ2-3; TRBD2 might be the D (6 bases). Germline lookup yields CDR1 SGHRS and CDR2 YFSETQ. V lost 1 base to trimming and J lost 2 bases, with 20 bases between them. This CDR3 spans 18 amino acids. In DNA, the CDR3 is TGCGCCAGCAGCTTGATGCGGGGCTTCCCTGATCTCACAGATACGCAGTATTTT. Translation gives CASSLMRGFPDLTDTQYF.

The sample holds a few counts of this clone. The chain links TRBV4-1 to TRBJ1-6; 8 positions match TRBD1. Germline V lookup: CDR1 MGHRA, CDR2 YSYEKL. The CDR3 runs to 14 residues. Trimming cost V 4 bases and J 6 bases; bases outside gene matches: 2. CDR3 protein: CASSPTGGNSPLHF. CDR3 nucleotide sequence: TGCGCCAGCAGCCCTACAGGGGGTAATTCACCCCTCCACTTT.

This chain links TRBV5-1 with TRBJ2-3; 9 bases are shared with TRBD2. Looked up from germline, CDR1 is SGHRS and CDR2 is YFSETQ. V was clipped by 2 bases and J by 2 bases; unmatched bases: 12. The CDR3 is made up of 18 amino acids. CDR3 sequence reads: CASSFFPFSGSFTDTQYF. DNA of the CDR3: TGCGCCAGCAGCTTTTTCCCCTTTAGCGGGAGCTTCACAGATACGCAGTATTTT.

The chain joins TRBV19 to TRBJ1-3; D is possibly TRBD1 (5 bases). Looked up from germline, CDR1 is LNHDA and CDR2 is SQIVND (reference sequence). V lost 5 bases and J 0 bases, leaving 8 bases between the germline ends. This CDR3 region has 14 residues. The CDR3 sequence is CASSSGPSGNTIYF. The CDR3 DNA reads TGTGCCAGTAGTTCAGGGCCCTCTGGAAACACCATATATTTT.

This clone was detected once. This chain connects TRBV2 to TRBJ1-6, with 7 positions matching TRBD1. This CDR3 contains 15 residues. With V trimmed by 4 bases and J by 7 bases, 7 bases remained unmatched. The V gene's germline CDR1 is SNHLY and CDR2 FYNNEI. CDR3 sequence (DNA): TGTGCCAGCAGTGGGTTGACAGGGATGAATTCACCCCTCCACTTT. Translation: CASSGLTGMNSPLHF.

The J gene is TRBJ1-5, the V gene TRBV11-2; D may be TRBD1 (6 bases). The CDR3 loop spans 17 amino acids. Trimming pared 0 bases from V and 0 bases from J, leaving 12 bases between. Germline V CDR1 and CDR2: SGHAT, FQNNGV. DNA for the CDR3: TGTGCCAGCAGCTTAGACCCGACAGGATTTAGCAATCAGCCCCAGCATTTT. The encoded protein is CASSLDPTGFSNQPQHF.

The chain uses TRBV2 and TRBJ2-1; D is unclear. V was pared by 6 bases and J by 5 bases, with 8 bases between. This CDR3 comprises 12 residues. Germline values: CDR1 SNHLY, CDR2 FYNNEI. CDR3 sequence reads: CASSPEHNEQFF. The DNA for the CDR3 is TGTGCCAGCAGCCCCGAGCACAATGAGCAGTTCTTC.

The chain has TRBV7-2 and TRBJ1-4; D might be TRBD1 (5 bases). Germline loops: CDR1 SGHTA, CDR2 FQGNSA. V was pared by 4 bases and J by 1 base, with 16 bases between. CDR3 length equals 17 residues. CDR3 region: CASSSTGPGETNEKLFF. The DNA of the CDR3 is TGTGCCAGCAGCTCCACGGGACCGGGAGAAACTAATGAAAAACTGTTTTTT.

The chain recombines TRBV7-3 with TRBJ2-3, with TRBD1 matching over 7 bases. The germline V gene has CDR1 SGHTA and CDR2 FQGTGA. The CDR3 sequence is 16 residues long. With V trimmed by 2 bases and J by 6 bases, 11 bases remained unmatched. The CDR3 DNA reads as TGTGCCAGCAGCTTAGACCGGAGAGGGGGCGCGGATACGCAGTATTTT. Residues: CASSLDRRGGADTQYF.

The gene calls are TRBV7-3 and TRBJ2-1, with D maybe TRBD1 (5 bases). Germline CDR1 is SGHTA and CDR2 is FQGTGA. Trimming pared 2 bases from V and 12 bases from J, leaving 14 bases between. This CDR3 spans 13 amino acids. The CDR3 here is CASSLGERGGQFF. The CDR3 DNA is TGTGCCAGCAGCTTAGGGGAAAGGGGTGGGCAGTTCTTC.

The V and J genes are TRBV5-1 and TRBJ1-1, with D possibly being TRBD1 (6 bases). Trimming removed 4 bases at V and 5 bases at J, with 9 bases between. The germline V gene has CDR1 SGHRS and CDR2 YFSETQ. The CDR3 is made up of 12 amino acids. For the CDR3, the DNA is TGCGCCAGCAGCAAAGGGGGAACTGAAGCTTTCTTT. Its protein product is CASSKGGTEAFF.

This clone was picked up one time. The chain combines TRBV28 with TRBJ1-5; D possibly corresponds to TRBD1 (5 bases). There are 15 residues in the CDR3. Deletions cut 2 bases from V and 5 bases from J, with 13 bases between. CDR1 and CDR2 from the germline V gene are MDHEN and SYDVKM. The CDR3 DNA reads TGTGCCAGCAGTTTACGGGGGAGGGGAGATCAGCCCCAGCATTTT. This gives the protein CASSLRGRGDQPQHF.

The chain employs TRBV5-5 and TRBJ1-4; 8 nucleotides agree with TRBD1. J gave up 4 bases and V 2 bases, and 4 bases lay outside the gene matches. The length of the CDR3 is 15 residues. Germline assignment: CDR1 SGHKS and CDR2 YYEKEE (reference sequence). The CDR3 DNA follows: TGTGCCAGCAGCTTTGGACAGGGAGGTAATGAAAAACTGTTTTTT. It specifies CASSFGQGGNEKLFF.

This rearrangement joins TRBV25-1 to TRBJ1-5; TRBD1 aligns across 8 bases. CDR3 length equals 13 residues. CDR1 and CDR2 from the germline V gene are MGHDK and SYGVNS. V lost 6 bases and J lost 4; bases outside the gene matches: 2. The CDR3: CASRRQGNQPQHF. In nucleotides, the CDR3 is TGTGCCAGCAGGCGACAGGGGAATCAGCCCCAGCATTTT.

The rearrangement joins TRBV9 to TRBJ2-7, with a tentative D call TRBD1 (5 bases). V shed 0 bases and J shed 3 bases, with 13 bases lying between them. The CDR3 runs to 15 residues. In germline, CDR1 is SGDLS, CDR2 YYNGEE. The CDR3 spells CASSVDPRQFYEQYF. The CDR3 nucleotides read TGTGCCAGCAGCGTAGATCCTCGACAGTTCTACGAGCAGTACTTC.

The V gene is TRBV6-5, the J gene TRBJ1-4, with 8 bases matching TRBD1. Trimming removed 5 bases from V and 3 bases from J; junction bases left unmatched: 5. Germline assignment: CDR1 MNHEY and CDR2 SVGAGI. The CDR3 consists of 15 residues. CDR3 loop: CASSRDRRSNEKLFF. In nucleotides, the CDR3 is TGTGCCAGCAGTAGGGACAGGCGATCTAATGAAAAACTGTTTTTT.

The chain employs TRBV21-1 and TRBJ1-6; the D call of TRBD1 is as the table states it, not checked on the DNA. TRBV21-1 corresponds to a pseudogene. CDR3 length equals 14 residues. CDR3 DNA sequence: TGTGCCAGCTCGGGCAGGGAAGGGGGTTCACCCCTCCACTTT. It translates to CASSGREGGSPLHF.

The V call is TRBV10-3, the J call TRBJ2-2, with TRBD2 matching over 13 bases. The ends lost 6 bases at V and 6 bases at J; junction bases unmatched: 1. CDR1 is ENHRY and CDR2 is SYGVKD in the germline V gene. This CDR3 contains 14 residues. CDR3 in DNA: TGTGCCATCAGACTAGCGGGGGGGCCCGGGGAGCTGTTTTTT. This sequence encodes CAIRLAGGPGELFF.

The chain is built from TRBV28 and TRBJ1-3; D not certain. The CDR3 is 13 residues long. The V and J ends lost 8 bases and 3 bases respectively, with 11 bases between them. Germline CDR1 and CDR2: MDHEN and SYDVKM. The DNA of the CDR3 is TGTGCCAGCCGACGGGTGGGTGGAAACACCATATATTTT. It translates to CASRRVGGNTIYF.

This clone was detected a few times. This sequence joins TRBV5-6 and TRBJ1-4; 7 bases align to TRBD1. With V trimmed by 4 bases and J by 7 bases, 10 bases remained unmatched. The CDR3 runs 15 residues. The germline V gene encodes CDR1 SGHDT and CDR2 YYEEEE. CDR3: CASSITGAFREKLFF. In DNA, the CDR3 is TGTGCCAGCAGCATAACAGGGGCATTCCGTGAAAAACTGTTTTTT.

This chain joins TRBV11-2 and TRBJ2-5; 14 positions agree with TRBD2. Germline values: CDR1 SGHAT, CDR2 FQNNGV. The CDR3 totals 17 residues. With 1 base clipped from V and 0 bases from J, the junction kept 1 base outside the gene matches. CDR3 amino acids: CASSLGTSGGYQETQYF. As DNA, the CDR3 is TGTGCCAGCAGCTTAGGGACTAGCGGGGGGTACCAAGAGACCCAGTACTTC.

This clone was counted a single time. The V gene is TRBV12-3 or TRBV12-4, the J gene TRBJ2-6; D call uncertain. The length of the CDR3 is 13 residues. V lost 6 bases to trimming and J lost 0 bases, with 3 bases between them. The DNA for the CDR3 is TGTGCCAGCAGGGCCTCTGGGGCCAACGTCCTGACTTTC. This sequence encodes CASRASGANVLTF.

The chain is built from TRBV3-1 (or the pseudogene TRBV3-2) and TRBJ2-3, with TRBD2 identical over 13 bases. V gave up 1 base and J gave up 5 bases; unmatched junction bases: 3. This CDR3 region has 16 residues. Germline V lookup: CDR1 LGHDT, CDR2 YNNKEL (reference sequence). The DNA for the CDR3 is TGTGCCAGCAGCCAAGTCACTAGCGGGGGGGTAGATACGCAGTATTTT. Translated, it gives CASSQVTSGGVDTQYF.

The chain uses TRBV6-5 and TRBJ2-3; the match to TRBD2 covers 9 bases. The germline CDR1 and CDR2 sequences are MNHEY and SVGAGI. The CDR3 covers 15 residues. V was pared by 0 bases and J by 3 bases, with 1 base of the junction left unmatched. The CDR3 sequence: CASSYSTSGTDTQYF. The CDR3 DNA follows: TGTGCCAGCAGTTACTCGACTAGCGGAACAGATACGCAGTATTTT.

The chain uses TRBV6-5 and TRBJ2-3, with D maybe TRBD1 (5 bases). Trimming stripped 2 bases from V and 2 bases from J, with 14 bases between. CDR3 size: 16 residues. Germline lookup yields CDR1 MNHEY and CDR2 SVGAGI. CDR3 residues: CASSYLRAQDTDTQYF. DNA for the CDR3: TGTGCCAGCAGTTACCTCAGGGCGCAAGACACAGATACGCAGTATTTT.

This clone was recorded only once. The V call is TRBV5-1, the J call TRBJ2-3; maybe TRBD1 (5 bases). Trimming took 0 bases from V and 2 from J, leaving 19 bases between them. This CDR3 comprises 18 residues. Germline CDR1 and CDR2: SGHRS and YFSETQ. Written as DNA, the CDR3 is TGCGCCAGCAGCTTGGTTGTCGGTCAGGGATTCGACACAGATACGCAGTATTTT. It codes for CASSLVVGQGFDTDTQYF.

The chain has TRBV4-1 and TRBJ2-6; D perhaps matches TRBD2 (6 bases). The CDR3 length is 16 residues. Germline CDR1 and CDR2: MGHRA and YSYEKL. Trimming took off 2 bases at V and 1 base at J, with 9 bases between the two ends. Written as DNA, the CDR3 is TGCGCCAGCAGCCAAAGGGACTCATCTGGGGCCAACGTCCTGACTTTC. Its protein product is CASSQRDSSGANVLTF.